The present TCR beta chain was sequenced within a study of blood T cells in healthy people across ages. Primers used in a second PCR of roughly 7 to 12 cycles were a sample-barcoded 5' primer and a J-beta primer mix. TCRdb passed the 5' RACE reads through MiXCR, listing each CDR3 protein once. The data contain 650,000 to 800,000 distinct CDR3 sequences, approximately 48% of them singletons. After removal of 2 bases from V and 4 bases from J, the junction contained 5 bases not matched to a gene. The CDR3 extends over 15 amino acids. Germline assignment: CDR1 MNHNS and CDR2 SASEGT. Sequencing was performed on blood. This chain connects TRBV6-1 to TRBJ1-2; 9 nucleotides line up with TRBD1. The origin of this receptor is a man aged 60-69 years in good health. The CDR3 sequence: CASSELTGGSYGYTF. The CDR3, as DNA: TGTGCCAGCAGTGAATTGACAGGGGGATCCTATGGCTACACCTTC.